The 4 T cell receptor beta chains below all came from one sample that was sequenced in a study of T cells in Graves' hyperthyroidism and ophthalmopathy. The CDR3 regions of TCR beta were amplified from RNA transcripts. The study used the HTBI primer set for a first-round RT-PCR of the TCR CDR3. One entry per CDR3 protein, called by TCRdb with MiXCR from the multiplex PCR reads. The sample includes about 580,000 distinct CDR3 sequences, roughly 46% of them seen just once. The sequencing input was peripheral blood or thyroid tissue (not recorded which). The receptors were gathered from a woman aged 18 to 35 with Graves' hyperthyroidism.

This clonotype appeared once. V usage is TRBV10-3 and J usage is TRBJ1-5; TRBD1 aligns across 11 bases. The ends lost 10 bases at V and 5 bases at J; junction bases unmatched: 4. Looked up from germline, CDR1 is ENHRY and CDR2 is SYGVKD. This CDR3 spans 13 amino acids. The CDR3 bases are TGTGCCAGTACGGGACAGGGGGATCAGCCCCAGCATTTT. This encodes CASTGQGDQPQHF.

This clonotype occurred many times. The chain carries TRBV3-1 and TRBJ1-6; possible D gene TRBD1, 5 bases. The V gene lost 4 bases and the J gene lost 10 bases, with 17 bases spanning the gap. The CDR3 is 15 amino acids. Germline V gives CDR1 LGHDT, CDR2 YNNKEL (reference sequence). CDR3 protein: CASSRDGGSESPLHF. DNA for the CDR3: TGTGCCAGCAGCCGAGATGGGGGGAGTGAATCACCCCTCCACTTT.

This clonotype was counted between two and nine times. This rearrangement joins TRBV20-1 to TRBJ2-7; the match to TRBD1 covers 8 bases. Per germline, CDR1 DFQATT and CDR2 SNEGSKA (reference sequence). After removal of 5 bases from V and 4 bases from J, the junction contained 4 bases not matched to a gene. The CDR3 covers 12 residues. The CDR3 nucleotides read TGCAGTGCTCCACAGGGGGAGTACGAGCAGTACTTC. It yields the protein CSAPQGEYEQYF.

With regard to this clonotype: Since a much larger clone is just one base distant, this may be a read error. DNA for the CDR3: TGTGCCACCAGGGGTAGCGATGAAGCTCTCTTT. Residues: CATRGSDEALF. The V call is TRBV24-1, the J call TRBJ1-1; D uncertain. Germline values: CDR1 KGHDR, CDR2 SFDVKD. The CDR3 length is 11 residues.